The 6 T cell receptor beta chains given below trace back to one sample, sequenced in a study of T cells in Graves' hyperthyroidism and ophthalmopathy. Amplified regions were TCR beta CDR3 sequences from RNA transcripts. With the HTBI primer set, the TCR CDR3 went through a first round of RT-PCR. Each CDR3 protein is one row after TCRdb ran MiXCR on the multiplex PCR reads. The data show fewer than 350,000 distinct CDR3 sequences, about an eighth seen once. Sequenced material: blood. Source of these receptors: a woman aged 30 to 39 with Graves' hyperthyroidism that later progressed to Graves' ophthalmopathy.

This clonotype was observed at least ten times. The chain combines TRBV2 with TRBJ1-1; TRBD1 agrees at 10 bases. V was clipped by 6 bases and J by 6 bases; unmatched bases: 7. CDR3 size: 14 residues. In germline, CDR1 is SNHLY, CDR2 FYNNEI. The CDR3 DNA is TGTGCCAGCAGAGTCCCCGACAGGGGGCCTGAAGCTTTCTTT. It encodes CASRVPDRGPEAFF.

The table lists this clonotype with many counts. The chain joins TRBV5-5 to TRBJ1-6; no firm D call. The length of the CDR3 is 15 residues. V shed 3 bases and J shed 8 bases, with 15 bases lying between them. Germline V gene data show CDR1 as SGHKS and CDR2 as YYEKEE (reference sequence). Here the CDR3 DNA reads TGTGCCAGCAGCTCATCCAACCCCCCGGATTCACCCCTCCACTTT. Its translation is CASSSSNPPDSPLHF.

CDR3: CASSGGVRNTIYF. The CDR3 bases are TGTGCCAGCAGCGGCGGTGTCCGTAACACCATATATTTT. This chain uses TRBV11-1 with TRBJ1-3; D not resolved. Trimming removed 5 bases at V and 7 bases at J, with 12 bases between. This CDR3 comprises 13 residues. Germline CDR1 is SGHAT and CDR2 is FQDESV (reference sequence).

This clonotype came up many times. V and J are TRBV7-9 and TRBJ2-7, with TRBD1 matching 7 bases. The CDR3 consists of 13 residues. J lost 3 bases, V lost 4 bases, and 3 bases had no gene match. Per germline, CDR1 SEHNR and CDR2 FQNEAQ (reference sequence). DNA of the CDR3: TGTGCCAGCAGCTCTGGGACAGACTACGAGCAGTACTTC. It specifies CASSSGTDYEQYF. The variable domain in full, with the rest retrieved from reference TRBV7-9 and TRBJ2-7, is DTGVSQNPRHKITKRGQNVTFRCDPISEHNRLYWYRQTLGQGPEFLTYFQNEAQLEKSRLLSDRFSAERPKGSFSTLEIQRTEQGDSAMYLCASSSGTDYEQYFGPGTRLTVT.

This clonotype was seen at least ten times. The chain is built from TRBV9 and TRBJ2-7; no definite D call. This CDR3 has 13 residues. V was cut by 3 bases and J by 1 base, with 8 bases left in between. CDR1 is SGDLS, CDR2 YYNGEE, per germline. For the CDR3, the DNA is TGTGCCAGCAGCGACTCACTGTCCTACGAGCAGTACTTC. Translation gives CASSDSLSYEQYF.

This clonotype was seen ten or more times. The chain has TRBV12-3 or TRBV12-4 and TRBJ2-1, with 8 bases fitting TRBD1. V shed 5 bases, J shed 4 bases, and the junction held 4 bases outside the gene matches. The CDR3 spans 14 residues. As DNA, the CDR3 is TGTGCCAGCAGTCCTGGACAGGGTTACAATGAGCAGTTCTTC. Its translation is CASSPGQGYNEQFF.